The clone carrying this T cell receptor (beta chain) was observed many times. The antigen is not known. CDR1 and CDR2 from the germline V gene are DFQATT and SNEGSKA (reference sequence). The CDR3 spans 16 residues. Trimming shortened V by 6 bases and J by 4 bases, and 22 bases separated the two germline ends. One entry per CDR3 protein results from TCRdb running MiXCR on the reads. The sample includes 300,000 or so distinct CDR3 sequences, about a tenth of them seen just once. The data originate from a study of T cell repertoires in cytomegalovirus infection. Study details: Indications of both CMV infection and matching HLA type were provided by public TCR beta signatures.

The study, taken as a whole, reports: Cumulative public TCR beta family frequency identified CMV carriers with the relevant HLA.

The chain uses TRBV20-1 and TRBJ2-1; no clear D gene. The TCR comes from a human donor in good health (CMV status not recorded). Some clones in this sample may be carry-over from other donors' samples. The specimen was PBMCs. Here the CDR3 reads CSALPTGTADYNEQFF. The CDR3 DNA is TGCAGTGCCCTCCCTACCGGAACAGCTGATTACAATGAGCAGTTCTTC.